The entry that follows covers one TCR beta chain sequence. Its antigen is still unknown. No clone much larger than this one lies a single base away; base qualities are absent. Receptor amplification or capture employed the immunoSEQ multiplex PCR assay. Imported from immuneACCESS, the table was reduced by TCRdb to in-frame sequences with V and J called. These copies leave out some clones; in studies compared against another copy, an unresolved V gene accounts for under half, and the cause of the remainder is not known. This sample has some 71,000 clones in its table, and roughly 90% of those were observed once. Approximately 1.5% of the sample belongs to the ten largest clones. The record originates from a study of T cell changes during pregnancy in multiple sclerosis (dated by TCRdb to the late 2010s). Background for the entire study: Changes in the T cell repertoire over the course of pregnancy were examined in this study in women with multiple sclerosis.

The CDR3 has 17 amino acids, counting the end cysteine and phenylalanine. The entry retains the CDR3 DNA only, 51 bases that are in frame from base 1. In the germline V gene, CDR1 corresponds to LGHNA and CDR2 to YNFKEQ. The junction carries 16 bases between V and J, which are trimmed by 0 bases and 4 bases respectively. The rearrangement combines TRBV4-2 with TRBJ1-5; TRBD1 might be the D gene, on 6 matching bases. This clonotype originated in a female donor with multiple sclerosis, enrolled in a pregnancy study. This material consisted of peripheral blood, taken in the third trimester of pregnancy. The nucleotide sequence is given as TGTGCCAGCAGCCAAGATTACGAGGGGGTTGGAAATCAGCCCCAGCATTTT. This translates into CASSQDYEGVGNQPQHF.